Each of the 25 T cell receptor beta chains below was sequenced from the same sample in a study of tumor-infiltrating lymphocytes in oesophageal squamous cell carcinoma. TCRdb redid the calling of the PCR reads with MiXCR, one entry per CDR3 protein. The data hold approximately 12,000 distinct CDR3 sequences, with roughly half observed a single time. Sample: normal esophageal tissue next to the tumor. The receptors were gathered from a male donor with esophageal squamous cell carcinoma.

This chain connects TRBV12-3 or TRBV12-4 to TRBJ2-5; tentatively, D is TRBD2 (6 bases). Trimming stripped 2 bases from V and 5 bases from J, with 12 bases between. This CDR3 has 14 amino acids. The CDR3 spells CASSLRTSWETQYF. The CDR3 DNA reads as TGTGCCAGCAGTTTAAGAACTAGCTGGGAGACCCAGTACTTC.

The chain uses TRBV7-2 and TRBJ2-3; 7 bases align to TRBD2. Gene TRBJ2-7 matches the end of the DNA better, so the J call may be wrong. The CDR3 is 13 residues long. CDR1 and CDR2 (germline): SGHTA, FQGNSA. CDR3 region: CASSVRLANEQYF. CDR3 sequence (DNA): TGTGCCAGCAGCGTCCGACTAGCTAATGAGCAGTACTTC.

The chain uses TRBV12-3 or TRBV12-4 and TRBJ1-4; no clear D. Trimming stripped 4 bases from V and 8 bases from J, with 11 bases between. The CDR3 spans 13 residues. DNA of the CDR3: TGTGCCAGCAGTTGGAGGGAGAGGGAAAAACTGTTTTTT. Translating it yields CASSWREREKLFF.

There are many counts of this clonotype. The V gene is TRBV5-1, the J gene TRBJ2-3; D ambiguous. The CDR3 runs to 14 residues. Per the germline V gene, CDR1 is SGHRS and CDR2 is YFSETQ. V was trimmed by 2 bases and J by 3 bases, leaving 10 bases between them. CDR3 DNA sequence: TGCGCCAGCAGCTTAGCAACGGTGACAGATACGCAGTATTTT. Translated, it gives CASSLATVTDTQYF.

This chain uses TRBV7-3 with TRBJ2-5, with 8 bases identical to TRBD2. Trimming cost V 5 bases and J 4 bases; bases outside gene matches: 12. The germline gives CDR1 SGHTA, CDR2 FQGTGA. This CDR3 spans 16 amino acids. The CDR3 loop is CASSEFGGAERETQYF. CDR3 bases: TGTGCCAGCAGCGAGTTCGGGGGGGCCGAACGAGAGACCCAGTACTTC.

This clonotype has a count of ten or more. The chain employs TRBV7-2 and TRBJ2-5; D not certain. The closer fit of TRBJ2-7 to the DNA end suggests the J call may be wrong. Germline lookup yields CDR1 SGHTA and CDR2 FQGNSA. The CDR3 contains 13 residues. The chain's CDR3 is CASSPAVDVEQYF. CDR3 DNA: TGTGCCAGCAGCCCGGCCGTAGACGTCGAGCAGTACTTC.

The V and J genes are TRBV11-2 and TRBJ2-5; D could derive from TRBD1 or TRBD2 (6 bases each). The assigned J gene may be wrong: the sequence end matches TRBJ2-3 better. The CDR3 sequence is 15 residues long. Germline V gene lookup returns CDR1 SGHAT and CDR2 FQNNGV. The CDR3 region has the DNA TGTGCCAGCAGCTTACCGGGGGCCCTCACAGATACGCAGTATTTT. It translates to CASSLPGALTDTQYF.

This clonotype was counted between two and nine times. CDR3 sequence: CASSLGAVSYEQYF. CDR3 coding DNA: TGCGCCAGCAGCTTGGGGGCGGTCTCCTACGAGCAGTACTTC. The chain combines TRBV5-1 with TRBJ2-7; D remains unclear. The CDR3 runs to 14 residues. The ends were cut back, 0 bases at V and 0 bases at J, with 7 bases in the middle. The germline V gene has CDR1 SGHRS and CDR2 YFSETQ.

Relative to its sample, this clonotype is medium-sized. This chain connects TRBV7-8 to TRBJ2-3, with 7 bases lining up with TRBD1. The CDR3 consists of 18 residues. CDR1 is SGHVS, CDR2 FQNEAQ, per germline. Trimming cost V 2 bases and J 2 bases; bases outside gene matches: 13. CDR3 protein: CASSLPETGTEYTDTQYF. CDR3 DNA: TGTGCCAGCAGCTTACCCGAGACCGGGACAGAATACACAGATACGCAGTATTTT.

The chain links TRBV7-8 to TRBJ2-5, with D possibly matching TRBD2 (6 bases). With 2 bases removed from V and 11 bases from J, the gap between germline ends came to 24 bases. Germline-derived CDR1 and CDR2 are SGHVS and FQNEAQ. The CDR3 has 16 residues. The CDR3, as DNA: TGTGCCAGCAGCTTAAGGCGGCGGGATCGCACAGATACGCAGTACTTC. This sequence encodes CASSLRRRDRTDTQYF.

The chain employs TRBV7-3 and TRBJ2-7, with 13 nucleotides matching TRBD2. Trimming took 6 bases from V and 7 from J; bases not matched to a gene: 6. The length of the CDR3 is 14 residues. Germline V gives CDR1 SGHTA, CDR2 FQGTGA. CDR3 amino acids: CASRLAGGNNEQYF. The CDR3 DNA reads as TGTGCCAGCAGACTAGCGGGAGGGAACAATGAGCAGTACTTC.

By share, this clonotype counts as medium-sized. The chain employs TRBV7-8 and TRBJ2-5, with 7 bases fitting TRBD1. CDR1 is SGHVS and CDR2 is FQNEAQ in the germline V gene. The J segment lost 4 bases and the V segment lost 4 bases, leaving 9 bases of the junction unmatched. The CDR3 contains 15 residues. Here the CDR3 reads CASSSQGWVRETQYF. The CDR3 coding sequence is TGTGCCAGCAGCTCACAGGGGTGGGTCAGAGAGACCCAGTACTTC.

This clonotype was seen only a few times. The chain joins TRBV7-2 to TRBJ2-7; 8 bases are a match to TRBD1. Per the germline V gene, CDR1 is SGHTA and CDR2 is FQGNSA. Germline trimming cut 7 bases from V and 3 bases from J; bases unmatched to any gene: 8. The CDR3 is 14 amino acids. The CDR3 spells CASKNRGDFYEQYF. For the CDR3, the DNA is TGTGCCAGCAAGAACAGGGGGGATTTCTACGAGCAGTACTTC.

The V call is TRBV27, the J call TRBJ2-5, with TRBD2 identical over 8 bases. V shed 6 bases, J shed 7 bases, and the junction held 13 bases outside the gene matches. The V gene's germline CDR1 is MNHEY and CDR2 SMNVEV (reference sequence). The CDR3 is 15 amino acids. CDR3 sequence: CASRGTSGPRGTQYF. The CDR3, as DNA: TGTGCCAGCAGGGGAACTAGCGGCCCAAGAGGGACCCAGTACTTC.

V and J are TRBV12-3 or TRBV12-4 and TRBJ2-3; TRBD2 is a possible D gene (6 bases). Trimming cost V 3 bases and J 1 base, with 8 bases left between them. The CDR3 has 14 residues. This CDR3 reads CASSLGLRTDTQYF. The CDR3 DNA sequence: TGTGCCAGCAGTTTGGGACTGCGCACAGATACGCAGTATTTT.

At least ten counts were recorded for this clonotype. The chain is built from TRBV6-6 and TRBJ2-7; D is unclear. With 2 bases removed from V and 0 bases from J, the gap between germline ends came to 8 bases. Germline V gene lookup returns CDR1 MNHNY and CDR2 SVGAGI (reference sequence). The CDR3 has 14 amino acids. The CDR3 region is CASSYAGISYEQYF. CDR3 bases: TGTGCCAGCAGTTACGCCGGAATCTCCTACGAGCAGTACTTC.

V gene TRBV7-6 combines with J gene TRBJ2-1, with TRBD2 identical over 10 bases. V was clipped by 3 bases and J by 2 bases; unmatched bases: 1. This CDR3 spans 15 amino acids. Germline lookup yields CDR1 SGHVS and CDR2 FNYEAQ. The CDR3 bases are TGTGCCAGCAGCTTCCTAGCGGGAGCCTACAATGAGCAGTTCTTC. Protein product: CASSFLAGAYNEQFF.

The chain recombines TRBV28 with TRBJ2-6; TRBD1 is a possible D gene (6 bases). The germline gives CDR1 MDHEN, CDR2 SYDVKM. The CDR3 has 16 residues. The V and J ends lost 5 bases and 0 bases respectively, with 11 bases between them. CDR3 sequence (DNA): TGTGCCAGCAGTATCTCAGGGGACTCTGGGGCCAACGTCCTGACTTTC. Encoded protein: CASSISGDSGANVLTF. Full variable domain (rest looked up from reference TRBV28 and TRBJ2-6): DVKVTQSSRYLVKRTGEKVFLECVQDMDHENMFWYRQDPGLGLRLIYFSYDVKMKEKGDIPEGYSVSREKKERFSLILESASTNQTSMYLCASSISGDSGANVLTFGAGSRLTVL.

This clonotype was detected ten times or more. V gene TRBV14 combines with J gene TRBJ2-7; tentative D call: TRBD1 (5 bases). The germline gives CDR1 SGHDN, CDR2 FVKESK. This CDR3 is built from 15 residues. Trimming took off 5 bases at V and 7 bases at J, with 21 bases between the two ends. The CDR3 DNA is TGTGCCAGCAGCGCTATCAGGGCGGTGGCGGATGAGCAGTACTTC. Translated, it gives CASSAIRAVADEQYF.

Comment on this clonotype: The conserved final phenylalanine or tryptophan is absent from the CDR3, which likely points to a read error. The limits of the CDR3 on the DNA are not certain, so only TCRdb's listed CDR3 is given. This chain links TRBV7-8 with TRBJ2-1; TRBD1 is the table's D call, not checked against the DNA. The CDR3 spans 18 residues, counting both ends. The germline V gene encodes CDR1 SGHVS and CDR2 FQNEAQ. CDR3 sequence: CASSLRGTGINNEQFFGA.

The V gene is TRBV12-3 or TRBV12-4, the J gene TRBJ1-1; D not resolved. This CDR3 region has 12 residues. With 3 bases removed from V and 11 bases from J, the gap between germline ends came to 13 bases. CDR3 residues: CASSFKSFVAFF. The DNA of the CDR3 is TGTGCCAGCAGTTTTAAGTCCTTTGTTGCTTTCTTT.

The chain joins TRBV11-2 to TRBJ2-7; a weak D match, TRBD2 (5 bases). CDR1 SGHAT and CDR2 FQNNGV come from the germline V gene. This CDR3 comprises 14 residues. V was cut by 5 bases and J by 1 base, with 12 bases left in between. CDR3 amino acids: CASSAQLVSYEQYF. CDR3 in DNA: TGTGCCAGCAGCGCGCAACTAGTTTCCTACGAGCAGTACTTC.

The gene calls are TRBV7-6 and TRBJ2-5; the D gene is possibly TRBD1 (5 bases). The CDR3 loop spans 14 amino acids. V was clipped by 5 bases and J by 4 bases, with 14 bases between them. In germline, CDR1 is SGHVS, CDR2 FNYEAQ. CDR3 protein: CASSPQVGRETQYF. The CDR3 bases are TGTGCCAGCAGCCCACAGGTTGGCAGAGAGACCCAGTACTTC.

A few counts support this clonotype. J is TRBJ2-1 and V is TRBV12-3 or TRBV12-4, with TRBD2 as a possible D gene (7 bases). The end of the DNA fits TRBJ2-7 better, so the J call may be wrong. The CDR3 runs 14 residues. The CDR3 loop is CASSISGGPYEQYF. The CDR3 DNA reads TGTGCCAGCAGTATCTCGGGGGGCCCCTACGAGCAGTACTTC.

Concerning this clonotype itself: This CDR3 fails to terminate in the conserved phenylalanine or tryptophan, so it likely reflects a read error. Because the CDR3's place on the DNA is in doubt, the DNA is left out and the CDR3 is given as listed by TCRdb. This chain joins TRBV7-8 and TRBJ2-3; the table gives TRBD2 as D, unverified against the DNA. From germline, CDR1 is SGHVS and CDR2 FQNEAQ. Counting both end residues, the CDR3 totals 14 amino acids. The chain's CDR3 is CASSLVINEQFFGP.